This TCR beta chain emerged from a study of OX40 agonist ivuxolimab in advanced cancers. The wider study: Participants, approximately 83% male, averaged approximately 60 years of age, ranging from about 20 to 80. Three patients, one with hepatocellular carcinoma and two with cutaneous melanoma, achieved partial responses.

The CDR3 is 13 residues long. Germline lookup yields CDR1 SQVTM and CDR2 ANQGSEA. Deletions cut 4 bases from V and 2 bases from J, with 9 bases between. Regarding the study as a whole: The study observed clonal expansion of CD4+ and CD8+ blood T cells by week 6 at 0.1 to 3.0 mg/kg. More expanded clones were seen, on average, in CD8+ T cells than in CD4+.

Profiled with immunoSEQ multiplex PCR; TCRdb holds only in-frame clones, not every one. The profile shows tens of thousands of clones, 85% to 90% of them singletons. Turning to this clone: What it recognizes is unknown. The sample has other DNA sequences that encode this CDR3 too.

The V and J genes are TRBV29-1 and TRBJ1-5; possible D gene TRBD1, 6 bases. The sample consisted of CD4+ or CD8+ T cells sorted from blood, taken in a trial of the OX40 agonist ivuxolimab. The TCR sequence derives from an adult with an advanced solid tumor such as melanoma, head and neck, liver or kidney cancer. The CDR3 DNA reads as TGCAGCGTTGGAGGGGGGGGCAATCAGCCCCAGCATTTT. This gives the protein CSVGGGGNQPQHF. The full variable domain, completed using reference TRBV29-1 and TRBJ1-5, is SAVISQKPSRDICQRGTSLTIQCQVDSQVTMMFWYRQQPGQSLTLIATANQGSEATYESGFVIDKFPISRPNLTFSTLTVSNMSPEDSSIYLCSVGGGGNQPQHFGDGTRLSIL.